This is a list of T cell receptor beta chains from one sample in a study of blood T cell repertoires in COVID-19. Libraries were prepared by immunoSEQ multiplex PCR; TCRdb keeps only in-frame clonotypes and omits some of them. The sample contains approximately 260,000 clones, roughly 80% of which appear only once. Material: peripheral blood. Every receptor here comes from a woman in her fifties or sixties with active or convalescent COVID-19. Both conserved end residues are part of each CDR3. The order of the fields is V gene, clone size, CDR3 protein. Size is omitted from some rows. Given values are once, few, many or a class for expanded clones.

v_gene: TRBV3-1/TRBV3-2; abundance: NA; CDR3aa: CASSQDAGLAVSSTDTQYF
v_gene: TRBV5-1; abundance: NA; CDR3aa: CASSFDRVNTEAFF
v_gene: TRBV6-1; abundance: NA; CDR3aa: CASSDQWTSNGYTF
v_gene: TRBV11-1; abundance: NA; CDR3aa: CASSLRGGYGEAFF
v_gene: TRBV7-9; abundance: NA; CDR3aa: CASSSWGTGAEETQYF
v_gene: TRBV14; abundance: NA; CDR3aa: CASSQASQPGETQYF
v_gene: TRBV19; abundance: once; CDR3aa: CASSSRTGASSYNEQFF
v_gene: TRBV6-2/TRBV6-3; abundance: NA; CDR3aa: CASSRDSWDINGYTF
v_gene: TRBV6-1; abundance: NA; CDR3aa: CASSEGLHGYTF
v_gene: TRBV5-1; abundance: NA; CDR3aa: CASSLAGLAGSGEQFF
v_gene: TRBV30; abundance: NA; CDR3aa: CACQGQGTGGYTF
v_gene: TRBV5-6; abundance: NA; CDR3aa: CASSTRTGRYYGYTF
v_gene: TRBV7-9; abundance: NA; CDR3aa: CASSPKSGGTQETQYF
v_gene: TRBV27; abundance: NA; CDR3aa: CASSLLWTGGYNSPLHF